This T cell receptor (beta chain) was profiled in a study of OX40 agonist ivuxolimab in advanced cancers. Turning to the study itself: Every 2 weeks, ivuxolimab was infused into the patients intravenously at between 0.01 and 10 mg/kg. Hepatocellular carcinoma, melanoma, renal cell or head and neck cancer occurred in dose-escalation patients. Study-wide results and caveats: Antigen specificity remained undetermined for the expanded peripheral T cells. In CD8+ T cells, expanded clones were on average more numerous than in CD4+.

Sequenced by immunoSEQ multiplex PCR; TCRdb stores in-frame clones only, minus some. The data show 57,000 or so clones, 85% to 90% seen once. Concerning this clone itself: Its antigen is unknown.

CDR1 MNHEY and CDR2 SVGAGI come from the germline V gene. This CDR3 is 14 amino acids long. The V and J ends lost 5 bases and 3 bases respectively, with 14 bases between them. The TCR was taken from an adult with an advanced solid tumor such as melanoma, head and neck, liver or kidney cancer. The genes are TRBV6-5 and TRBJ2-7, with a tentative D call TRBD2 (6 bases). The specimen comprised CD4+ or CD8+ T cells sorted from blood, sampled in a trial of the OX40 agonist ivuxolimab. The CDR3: CASSGGARFYEQYF. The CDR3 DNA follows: TGTGCCAGCAGTGGAGGGGCCAGATTCTACGAGCAGTACTTC.